Included here is one T cell receptor beta chain sequence, with context. Its antigen is not known. This sample is part of a study of cytomegalovirus exposure and HLA in healthy donors. Looking at the study overall: Within the Caucasian-associated ancestry cluster were approximately 77% of the approximately 400 genotyped donors.

CDR1 and CDR2 from the germline V gene are SEHNR and FQNEAQ (reference sequence). V gave up 8 bases and J gave up 4 bases, with 15 bases separating them. The length of the CDR3 is 15 residues. The study, taken as a whole, reports: A previous analysis found most TCR beta V segments productive roughly 87% or roughly 30% of the time. What a later analysis showed was that several of the most significant clusters appeared linked to common viral pathogens.

The PCR had 60 Vbeta and 13 Jbeta primers. Profiled with immunoSEQ multiplex PCR; TCRdb holds only in-frame clones, not every one. The repertoire holds fewer than 80,000 clones, with approximately 71% as singletons. The sequence was collected from a man between 45 and 60 years old in good health and CMV-seropositive. The chain combines TRBV7-9 with TRBJ2-6, with D uncertain. The material sequenced was PBMCs. As DNA, the CDR3 is TGTGCCAGCGGAGCTCCTAAGGCAGGGGCCAACGTCCTGACTTTC. This codes for CASGAPKAGANVLTF.